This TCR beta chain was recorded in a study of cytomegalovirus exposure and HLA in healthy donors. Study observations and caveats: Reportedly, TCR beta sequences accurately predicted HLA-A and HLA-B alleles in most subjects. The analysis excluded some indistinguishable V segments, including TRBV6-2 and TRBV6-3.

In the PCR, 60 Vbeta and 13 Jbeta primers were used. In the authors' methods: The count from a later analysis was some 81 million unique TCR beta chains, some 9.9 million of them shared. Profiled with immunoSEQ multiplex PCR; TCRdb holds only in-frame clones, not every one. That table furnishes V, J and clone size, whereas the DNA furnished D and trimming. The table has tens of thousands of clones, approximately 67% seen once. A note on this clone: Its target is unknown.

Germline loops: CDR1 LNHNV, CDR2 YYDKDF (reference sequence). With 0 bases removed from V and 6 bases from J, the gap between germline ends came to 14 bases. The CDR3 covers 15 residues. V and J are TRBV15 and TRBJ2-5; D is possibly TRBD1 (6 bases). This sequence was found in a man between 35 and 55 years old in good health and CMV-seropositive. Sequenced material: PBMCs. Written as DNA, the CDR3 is TGTGCCACCAGCAGAGAACGTTTGACAGGAAAGACCCAGTACTTC. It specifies CATSRERLTGKTQYF. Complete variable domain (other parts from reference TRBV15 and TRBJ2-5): DAMVIQNPRYQVTQFGKPVTLSCSQTLNHNVMYWYQQKSSQAPKLLFHYYDKDFNNEADTPDNFQSRRPNTSFCFLDIRSPGLGDTAMYLCATSRERLTGKTQYFGPGTRLLVL.